Shown below are 29 T cell receptor beta chains from a single sample sequenced in a study of OX40 agonist ivuxolimab in advanced cancers. Profiling relied on immunoSEQ multiplex PCR, and the TCRdb table lists in-frame clones only, not all of them. Found here are 25,000 to 35,000 clones, about four fifths of them singletons; the top ten hold roughly 21%. The material sequenced was CD4+ or CD8+ T cells sorted from blood, taken in a trial of the OX40 agonist ivuxolimab. These receptors all stem from an adult with an advanced solid tumor such as melanoma, head and neck, liver or kidney cancer.

V usage is TRBV28 and J usage is TRBJ1-1; D perhaps matches TRBD1 (6 bases). Between the trimmed V and J ends, which lost 0 bases and 1 base, there was a span of 12 bases. Germline loops: CDR1 MDHEN, CDR2 SYDVKM. This CDR3 spans 16 amino acids. The CDR3 protein is CASSLWGADGNTEAFF. In nucleotides, the CDR3 is TGTGCCAGCAGTTTATGGGGGGCCGATGGGAACACTGAAGCTTTCTTT.

The chain has TRBV25-1 and TRBJ2-5; the match to TRBD2 covers 7 bases. CDR1 and CDR2 from the germline V gene are MGHDK and SYGVNS. Unmatched junction bases numbered 8, after V lost 3 bases and J lost 1 base. This CDR3 contains 16 residues. CDR3 sequence reads: CASSDLLTSSQETQYF. The CDR3 DNA is TGTGCCAGCAGTGACCTTCTGACTAGCAGCCAAGAGACCCAGTACTTC.

J is TRBJ1-2 and V is TRBV28, with D maybe TRBD1 (6 bases). This CDR3 is built from 13 residues. Trimming pared 6 bases from V and 3 bases from J, leaving 11 bases between. CDR1 MDHEN and CDR2 SYDVKM come from the germline V gene. CDR3 region: CASRVGQYYGYTF. The CDR3 nucleotides are TGTGCCAGCAGAGTTGGACAGTACTATGGCTACACCTTC.

The V and J genes are TRBV27 and TRBJ1-5; tentatively, D is TRBD1 (5 bases). CDR1 MNHEY and CDR2 SMNVEV come from the germline V gene (reference sequence). CDR3 length: 12 residues. The V end lost 1 base, the J end lost 7 bases, and 5 bases lay between the germline ends. The CDR3 region has the DNA TGTGCCAGCAGTTTATGGGGGCAGCCCCAGCATTTT. Protein product: CASSLWGQPQHF.

The J gene is TRBJ1-6, the V gene TRBV28; 12 bases line up with TRBD1. The V segment lost 6 bases and the J segment 6 bases; nucleotides outside the gene matches: 3. The germline V gene has CDR1 MDHEN and CDR2 SYDVKM. The CDR3 covers 15 residues. DNA of the CDR3: TGTGCCAGCAGGGGGACAGGGGGCACTAATTCACCCCTCCACTTT. Protein sequence: CASRGTGGTNSPLHF.

This clone was counted only a few times. This sequence joins TRBV5-6 and TRBJ2-7; D could derive from TRBD1 or TRBD2 (5 bases each). The V end was cut by 1 base, the J end by 3 bases, with 11 bases between. The CDR3 covers 14 residues. Germline V CDR1 and CDR2: SGHDT, YYEEEE. CDR3 residues: CASSLFGTNYEQYF. The CDR3 region has the DNA TGTGCCAGCAGCTTGTTCGGGACGAACTACGAGCAGTACTTC. The full variable domain, its missing parts supplied by reference TRBV5-6 and TRBJ2-7, is DAGVTQSPTHLIKTRGQQVTLRCSPKSGHDTVSWYQQALGQGPQFIFQYYEEEERQRGNFPDRFSGHQFPNYSSELNVNALLLGDSALYLCASSLFGTNYEQYFGPGTRLTVT.

The V gene is TRBV7-8, the J gene TRBJ1-2; possible D gene TRBD1, 6 bases. The V and J ends lost 5 bases and 8 bases respectively, with 21 bases between them. CDR3 size: 15 residues. Looked up from germline, CDR1 is SGHVS and CDR2 is FQNEAQ. The CDR3 is CASSQGAGGARGYTF. The DNA of the CDR3 is TGTGCCAGCAGCCAAGGTGCGGGGGGCGCGCGAGGCTACACCTTC.

The chain joins TRBV6-6 to TRBJ1-5; weak D call: TRBD1 (5 bases). The V gene's germline CDR1 is MNHNY and CDR2 SVGAGI (reference sequence). The CDR3 runs to 15 residues. The V gene lost 7 bases and the J gene lost 1 base, with 14 bases spanning the gap. CDR3 sequence (DNA): TGTGCCAGCACCGATGAGGGGAGAAGCAATCAGCCCCAGCATTTT. Amino acids: CASTDEGRSNQPQHF.

The chain carries TRBV28 and TRBJ2-7, with D perhaps matching TRBD1 (5 bases). Trimming shortened V by 1 base and J by 4 bases, and 8 bases separated the two germline ends. The CDR3 totals 13 residues. Per germline, CDR1 MDHEN and CDR2 SYDVKM. The CDR3 protein is CASSLSGLYEQYF. The CDR3 DNA is TGTGCCAGCAGTTTATCAGGGCTTTACGAGCAGTACTTC.

As DNA, the CDR3 is TGCAGCGTTCTGACAGGGAGCTCCTACGAGCAGTACTTC. Amino acid sequence: CSVLTGSSYEQYF. This chain links TRBV29-1 with TRBJ2-7; TRBD1 agrees at 7 bases. The length of the CDR3 is 13 residues. The germline gives CDR1 SQVTM, CDR2 ANQGSEA. After removal of 5 bases from V and 0 bases from J, the junction contained 4 bases not matched to a gene.

This chain links TRBV6-5 with TRBJ2-5, with 7 bases matching TRBD1. Germline V gene lookup returns CDR1 MNHEY and CDR2 SVGAGI. Trimming removed 6 bases from V and 2 bases from J; junction bases left unmatched: 6. The CDR3 covers 14 residues. The CDR3 coding sequence is TGTGCCAGCAGCCCGGACAGGTATCAAGAGACCCAGTACTTC. Amino acid sequence: CASSPDRYQETQYF.

The rearrangement uses TRBV15 and TRBJ2-5, with 7 nucleotides matching TRBD1. The junction had 7 bases not matched to a gene; V was cut back by 1 base and J by 5 bases. The CDR3 has 15 amino acids. Germline CDR1 and CDR2: LNHNV and YYDKDF (reference sequence). CDR3 amino acids: CATSRAKGARETQYF. The CDR3 region has the DNA TGTGCCACCAGCAGAGCGAAGGGGGCGCGGGAGACCCAGTACTTC.

This rearrangement joins TRBV5-8 to TRBJ1-4; a weak D match, TRBD1 (5 bases). The CDR3 contains 13 residues. V was cut by 7 bases and J by 0 bases, with 7 bases left in between. The germline V gene encodes CDR1 SGHTS and CDR2 YDEGEE. DNA of the CDR3: TGTGCCAGCGGGGGTGCAACTAATGAAAAACTGTTTTTT. This codes for CASGGATNEKLFF.

The chain couples TRBV5-1 to TRBJ2-3; 7 bases are a match to TRBD2. The CDR3 has 15 residues. V was pared by 2 bases and J by 0 bases, with 3 bases of the junction left unmatched. The germline V gene has CDR1 SGHRS and CDR2 YFSETQ. CDR3: CASSLSSGSTDTQYF. The CDR3 DNA reads as TGCGCCAGCAGCTTATCTAGCGGTAGCACAGATACGCAGTATTTT.

This chain connects TRBV21-1 to TRBJ2-2; the D call TRBD2 from the table was never checked on the DNA. TRBV21-1 is an annotated pseudogene. The CDR3 is made up of 17 amino acids. CDR3 sequence (DNA): TGTGCCAGCAGCACTTCTAGCGGGGGGGCCTCTACCGGGGAGCTGTTTTTT. Amino acids: CASSTSSGGASTGELFF.

The genes are TRBV28 and TRBJ2-1; 7 bases agree with TRBD2. The junction had 9 bases not matched to a gene; V was cut back by 6 bases and J by 7 bases. The V gene's germline CDR1 is MDHEN and CDR2 SYDVKM. CDR3 size: 14 residues. CDR3 DNA sequence: TGTGCCAGCAGCCCCGGGGGGTGGGTAAATGAGCAGTTCTTC. It is translated as CASSPGGWVNEQFF.

The chain carries TRBV5-5 and TRBJ2-7; 9 bases align to TRBD1. Germline values: CDR1 SGHKS, CDR2 YYEKEE (reference sequence). Trimming at V came to 4 bases and at J to 4 bases, leaving 12 bases not matched to a gene. The CDR3 sequence is 16 residues long. The CDR3 here is CASSPQQGARRYEQYF. In DNA form, the CDR3 reads TGTGCCAGCAGCCCCCAACAGGGGGCGCGGAGATACGAGCAGTACTTC.

This chain uses TRBV7-2 with TRBJ1-1, with D maybe TRBD1 (6 bases). Trimming removed 3 bases at V and 4 bases at J, with 9 bases between. Germline V gene lookup returns CDR1 SGHTA and CDR2 FQGNSA. CDR3 length equals 13 residues. The CDR3 DNA sequence: TGTGCCAGCAGCTTTTGGGGGCCCACTGAAGCTTTCTTT. This sequence encodes CASSFWGPTEAFF.

This chain joins TRBV13 and TRBJ2-7; no definite D call. Trimming shortened V by 3 bases and J by 0 bases, and 9 bases separated the two germline ends. This CDR3 has 14 amino acids. From germline, CDR1 is PRHDT and CDR2 FYEKMQ (reference sequence). This CDR3 reads CASSFDGASYEQYF. Here the CDR3 DNA reads TGTGCCAGCAGCTTCGACGGTGCCTCCTACGAGCAGTACTTC.

The chain employs TRBV4-1 and TRBJ2-1, with 10 nucleotides matching TRBD2. This CDR3 spans 15 amino acids. In germline, CDR1 is MGHRA, CDR2 YSYEKL. V shed 3 bases and J 4 bases; nucleotides not matched to a gene: 3. For the CDR3, the DNA is TGCGCCAGCAGCCAGAGCGGGGGGGATTACAATGAGCAGTTCTTC. This gives the protein CASSQSGGDYNEQFF.

The chain is built from TRBV4-1 and TRBJ2-5; D perhaps matches TRBD1 (5 bases). With 0 bases removed from V and 1 base from J, the gap between germline ends came to 6 bases. Germline V gene data show CDR1 as MGHRA and CDR2 as YSYEKL. The CDR3 extends over 14 amino acids. CDR3 sequence (DNA): TGCGCCAGCAGCCAAGAGCAGGGCCAAGAGACCCAGTACTTC. Amino acid sequence: CASSQEQGQETQYF.

The V and J genes are TRBV14 and TRBJ2-7; 10 bases map to TRBD2. This CDR3 comprises 16 residues. V lost 1 base, J lost 3 bases, and 6 bases stayed unmatched. Germline CDR1 and CDR2: SGHDN and FVKESK. This chain's CDR3 is CASSQVASGSFYEQYF. CDR3 sequence (DNA): TGTGCCAGCAGCCAAGTGGCTAGCGGGAGTTTCTACGAGCAGTACTTC.

J is TRBJ2-7 and V is TRBV5-1; TRBD2 aligns across 7 bases. The germline gives CDR1 SGHRS, CDR2 YFSETQ. This CDR3 has 15 residues. The J segment lost 2 bases and the V segment lost 0 bases, leaving 5 bases of the junction unmatched. In nucleotides, the CDR3 is TGCGCCAGCAGCTTGGTCGGCGGGAGCCCCTACGAGCAGTACTTC. Residues: CASSLVGGSPYEQYF. The whole variable domain, filled in from reference TRBV5-1 and TRBJ2-7, reads KAGVTQTPRYLIKTRGQQVTLSCSPISGHRSVSWYQQTPGQGLQFLFEYFSETQRNKGNFPGRFSGRQFSNSRSEMNVSTLELGDSALYLCASSLVGGSPYEQYFGPGTRLTVT.

This clone showed up just a few times. The chain couples TRBV19 to TRBJ2-7; possibly TRBD2 for D (5 bases). V shed 5 bases and J shed 2 bases, with 16 bases lying between them. Germline CDR1 and CDR2: LNHDA and SQIVND (reference sequence). CDR3 size: 15 residues. The CDR3 sequence is CASSPADGETYEQYF. The CDR3 DNA follows: TGTGCCAGTAGTCCAGCGGACGGGGAGACCTACGAGCAGTACTTC.

This clone appeared a few times. This chain joins TRBV6-5 and TRBJ2-7; D not certain. CDR3 length equals 15 residues. From germline, CDR1 is MNHEY and CDR2 SVGAGI. Between the trimmed V and J ends, which lost 2 bases and 3 bases, there was a span of 14 bases. As DNA, the CDR3 is TGTGCCAGCAGTTACCTCTCCCAGGACGGCTACGAGCAGTACTTC. This gives the protein CASSYLSQDGYEQYF.

This clone was detected once. The gene calls are TRBV6-4 and TRBJ2-2, with D maybe TRBD1 (5 bases). V gave up 6 bases and J gave up 5 bases, with 13 bases separating them. This CDR3 region has 14 residues. Germline V lookup: CDR1 MRHNA, CDR2 SNTAGT. This CDR3 is CASSPRATTGELFF. The CDR3 nucleotides read TGTGCCAGCAGCCCCAGGGCGACGACCGGGGAGCTGTTTTTT.

The V call is TRBV29-1, the J call TRBJ2-7; tentative D call: TRBD1 (5 bases). The CDR3 has 12 amino acids. Germline loops: CDR1 SQVTM, CDR2 ANQGSEA. The ends were cut back, 5 bases at V and 3 bases at J, with 11 bases in the middle. CDR3 sequence: CSVTGRVYEQYF. The CDR3 bases are TGCAGCGTTACAGGACGGGTCTACGAGCAGTACTTC.

The CDR3 spells CASSLAGGGTGELFF. CDR3 nucleotide sequence: TGTGCCAGCAGCCTAGCGGGAGGGGGTACCGGGGAGCTGTTTTTT. J is TRBJ2-2 and V is TRBV5-4, with 12 bases identical to TRBD2. V shed 4 bases, J shed 5 bases, and the junction held 3 bases outside the gene matches. Germline loops: CDR1 SGHNT, CDR2 YYREEE (reference sequence). This CDR3 contains 15 residues.

This chain connects TRBV5-1 to TRBJ2-3, with D possibly TRBD1 on 6 matching bases. V was clipped by 0 bases and J by 5 bases, with 7 bases between them. Germline values: CDR1 SGHRS, CDR2 YFSETQ. This CDR3 comprises 13 residues. CDR3 amino acids: CASSLVRGDTQYF. CDR3 in DNA: TGCGCCAGCAGCTTGGTCAGGGGAGATACGCAGTATTTT.